This is a list of T cell receptor beta chains from one sample in a study of T-cell reconstitution after alpha-beta-depleted transplantation in children. TCRdb used MiXCR to reprocess the PCR reads, holding one entry per CDR3 protein. The table shows tens of thousands of distinct CDR3 sequences, with nearly 9.5% occurring only once. Sequenced material: PBMCs, mostly from graft donor cells, taken 60 days after TCRalphabeta/CD19-depleted stem cell transplant. The receptor source for this set is a male patient aged 2-15 years who had a stem cell transplant for chronic granulomatous disease, so the T cells may come from the graft donor. The CDR3 runs from the conserved cysteine through the conserved F or W. Fields, in order: CDR3 protein, CDR3 DNA, clone size, V gene, D gene, J gene. A D gene is named only where the DNA matches it firmly. Not every row has a clone size; where given, it reads once, few, many or a size class.

CDR3aa: CASSSTTGAKYGYTF
CDR3nt: TGTGCCAGCAGCAGTACGACAGGGGCAAAGTATGGCTACACCTTC
abundance: .
v_gene: TRBV5-4
d_gene: TRBD1
j_gene: TRBJ1-2

CDR3aa: CASSLAPGHQDTQYF
CDR3nt: TGTGCCAGCAGCTTAGCTCCGGGACACCAAGATACGCAGTATTTT
abundance: medium-sized
v_gene: TRBV11-2
d_gene: .
j_gene: TRBJ2-3

CDR3aa: CSVRQGSINSPLHF
CDR3nt: TGCAGTGTTAGACAGGGCTCCATTAATTCACCCCTCCACTTT
abundance: many
v_gene: TRBV20-1
d_gene: TRBD1
j_gene: TRBJ1-6

CDR3aa: CASSLQGEWAHTQYF
CDR3nt: TGCGCCAGCAGCTTACAGGGGGAATGGGCTCATACGCAGTATTTT
abundance: many
v_gene: TRBV5-1
d_gene: TRBD1
j_gene: TRBJ2-3

CDR3aa: CSAQDRHSNQPQHF
CDR3nt: TGCAGTGCCCAAGACAGACATAGCAATCAGCCCCAGCATTTT
abundance: many
v_gene: TRBV20-1
d_gene: .
j_gene: TRBJ1-5

CDR3aa: CASSFATGTGTYEQYF
CDR3nt: TGTGCCAGCAGTTTTGCAACCGGGACAGGGACCTACGAGCAGTACTTC
abundance: .
v_gene: TRBV27
d_gene: TRBD1
j_gene: TRBJ2-7

CDR3aa: CASRVTNQETQYF
CDR3nt: TGTGCCAGCAGAGTCACCAATCAAGAGACCCAGTACTTC
abundance: few
v_gene: TRBV6-1
d_gene: .
j_gene: TRBJ2-5

CDR3aa: CASSLGTGSFSTGELFF
CDR3nt: TGTGCCAGCAGCTTGGGGACAGGGAGCTTCAGCACCGGGGAGCTGTTTTTT
abundance: many
v_gene: TRBV5-6
d_gene: TRBD1
j_gene: TRBJ2-2

CDR3aa: CASSAYTGELFF
CDR3nt: TGTGCCAGCAGTGCCTATACCGGGGAGCTGTTTTTT
abundance: once
v_gene: TRBV6-1
d_gene: .
j_gene: TRBJ2-2

CDR3aa: CASSLFKWEQYF
CDR3nt: TGTGCCAGCAGCTTGTTCAAGTGGGAGCAGTACTTC
abundance: .
v_gene: TRBV5-4
d_gene: .
j_gene: TRBJ2-7

CDR3aa: CATSRVDREGYTEAFF
CDR3nt: TGTGCCACCAGCAGAGTCGACAGGGAGGGGTACACTGAAGCTTTCTTT
abundance: few
v_gene: TRBV15
d_gene: TRBD1
j_gene: TRBJ1-1

CDR3aa: CASSKTSGSYNEQFF
CDR3nt: TGTGCCAGTAGTAAGACTAGCGGCTCCTACAATGAGCAGTTCTTC
abundance: .
v_gene: TRBV19
d_gene: TRBD2
j_gene: TRBJ2-1

CDR3aa: CASGQGYEQYF
CDR3nt: TGTGCCAGCGGCCAGGGTTACGAGCAGTACTTC
abundance: few
v_gene: TRBV7-2
d_gene: .
j_gene: TRBJ2-7

CDR3aa: CSTRLAEPYNEQFF
CDR3nt: TGCAGTACCAGACTAGCGGAACCCTACAATGAGCAGTTCTTC
abundance: few
v_gene: TRBV20-1
d_gene: TRBD2
j_gene: TRBJ2-1

CDR3aa: CAISGATDTQYF
CDR3nt: TGTGCCATCAGTGGAGCCACAGATACGCAGTATTTT
abundance: many
v_gene: TRBV10-3
d_gene: .
j_gene: TRBJ2-3

CDR3aa: CASSPGQGYEQFF
CDR3nt: TGTGCCAGCAGCCCGGGACAGGGGTATGAGCAGTTCTTC
abundance: many
v_gene: TRBV7-2
d_gene: TRBD1
j_gene: TRBJ2-1

CDR3aa: CAFNRRIVGFSGRADTQYF
CDR3nt: TGTGCCTTCAACCGTAGGATTGTGGGTTTTAGCGGGAGGGCAGATACGCAGTATTTT
abundance: .
v_gene: TRBV12-3/TRBV12-4
d_gene: TRBD2
j_gene: TRBJ2-3

CDR3aa: CASSSVVGDRDTDTQYF
CDR3nt: TGTGCCAGCAGTTCAGTGGTGGGGGACCGGGACACAGATACGCAGTATTTT
abundance: .
v_gene: TRBV28
d_gene: .
j_gene: TRBJ2-3

CDR3aa: CSARIGGRDSDTQYF
CDR3nt: TGCAGTGCTAGGATTGGCGGGAGAGATTCAGATACGCAGTATTTT
abundance: many
v_gene: TRBV20-1
d_gene: TRBD2
j_gene: TRBJ2-3

CDR3aa: CASSLGIAKNIQYF
CDR3nt: TGCGCCAGCAGCTTGGGGATAGCCAAAAACATTCAGTACTTC
abundance: many
v_gene: TRBV5-1
d_gene: .
j_gene: TRBJ2-4

CDR3aa: CAWSSLLSTDTQYF
CDR3nt: TGTGCCTGGAGTAGTCTGCTGAGCACAGATACGCAGTATTTT
abundance: .
v_gene: TRBV30
d_gene: .
j_gene: TRBJ2-3

CDR3aa: CAISLARTSGRGTDTQYF
CDR3nt: TGTGCCATCAGTTTAGCTAGGACTAGCGGGAGAGGTACAGATACGCAGTATTTT
abundance: .
v_gene: TRBV12-3/TRBV12-4
d_gene: TRBD2
j_gene: TRBJ2-3

CDR3aa: CASSWAVDYEQYF
CDR3nt: TGTGCCAGCAGTTGGGCCGTCGACTACGAGCAGTACTTC
abundance: many
v_gene: TRBV27
d_gene: .
j_gene: TRBJ2-7

CDR3aa: CASSLSGNTDTQYF
CDR3nt: TGCGCCAGCAGCTTGTCAGGGAACACAGATACGCAGTATTTT
abundance: once
v_gene: TRBV5-1
d_gene: .
j_gene: TRBJ2-3

CDR3aa: CAISRDGANSPLHF
CDR3nt: TGTGCCATCTCCAGGGACGGTGCTAATTCACCCCTCCACTTT
abundance: few
v_gene: TRBV10-3
d_gene: .
j_gene: TRBJ1-6

CDR3aa: CASSIPRAGGPGEQYF
CDR3nt: TGTGCCAGCAGTATACCACGAGCGGGAGGGCCGGGCGAGCAGTACTTC
abundance: .
v_gene: TRBV2
d_gene: TRBD2
j_gene: TRBJ2-7

CDR3aa: CASSVRGTGELFF
CDR3nt: TGTGCCAGCAGCGTAAGGGGCACCGGGGAGCTGTTTTTT
abundance: many
v_gene: TRBV9
d_gene: .
j_gene: TRBJ2-2

CDR3aa: CASSQGLVGGRVGTDTQYF
CDR3nt: TGCGCCAGCAGCCAAGGTTTAGTGGGAGGGAGAGTTGGCACAGATACGCAGTATTTT
abundance: many
v_gene: TRBV4-1
d_gene: TRBD2
j_gene: TRBJ2-3

CDR3aa: CASSESDLNTEAFF
CDR3nt: TGCGCCAGCAGTGAGTCGGACCTGAACACTGAAGCTTTCTTT
abundance: many
v_gene: TRBV10-1
d_gene: .
j_gene: TRBJ1-1

CDR3aa: CAWSVKGSYNSPLHF
CDR3nt: TGTGCCTGGAGTGTAAAAGGGTCCTATAATTCACCCCTCCACTTT
abundance: .
v_gene: TRBV30
d_gene: .
j_gene: TRBJ1-6

CDR3aa: CASSLYQGVRTDTQYF
CDR3nt: TGTGCCAGCAGCTTATACCAGGGGGTGAGAACAGATACGCAGTATTTT
abundance: many
v_gene: TRBV7-2
d_gene: TRBD1
j_gene: TRBJ2-3

CDR3aa: CAIKAGANVLTF
CDR3nt: TGTGCCATCAAAGCAGGGGCCAACGTCCTGACTTTC
abundance: few
v_gene: TRBV10-3
d_gene: .
j_gene: TRBJ2-6

CDR3aa: CASSFGGRLSDTQYF
CDR3nt: TGTGCCAGCAGCTTTGGCGGGAGGCTCTCAGATACGCAGTATTTT
abundance: many
v_gene: TRBV7-3
d_gene: TRBD2
j_gene: TRBJ2-3

CDR3aa: CASSSITGTTYEQYF
CDR3nt: TGTGCCAGCAGCTCAATCACCGGGACTACCTACGAGCAGTACTTC
abundance: many
v_gene: TRBV7-8
d_gene: TRBD2
j_gene: TRBJ2-7

CDR3aa: CASSERLPLVREQYF
CDR3nt: TGTGCCAGCAGTGAAAGGCTACCACTCGTTAGGGAGCAGTACTTC
abundance: many
v_gene: TRBV2
d_gene: .
j_gene: TRBJ2-7

CDR3aa: CASSLLSVSRDSGNTIYF
CDR3nt: TGTGCCAGCAGCCTCCTTTCAGTTTCTAGAGACTCTGGAAACACCATATATTTT
abundance: few
v_gene: TRBV7-8
d_gene: .
j_gene: TRBJ1-3

CDR3aa: CASKAVDEQFF
CDR3nt: TGTGCCAGCAAGGCAGTCGATGAGCAGTTCTTC
abundance: many
v_gene: TRBV21-1
d_gene: .
j_gene: TRBJ2-1

CDR3aa: CASSQDYGGADEQFF
CDR3nt: TGCGCCAGCAGCCAAGACTACGGGGGAGCAGATGAGCAGTTCTTC
abundance: .
v_gene: TRBV4-3
d_gene: .
j_gene: TRBJ2-1

CDR3aa: CASSPRTTLTDTQYF
CDR3nt: TGTGCCAGCAGCCCCCGGACTACCCTCACAGATACGCAGTATTTT
abundance: many
v_gene: TRBV7-2
d_gene: .
j_gene: TRBJ2-3

CDR3aa: CASSQETETQYF
CDR3nt: TGTGCCAGCAGCCAAGAAACGGAGACCCAGTACTTC
abundance: medium-sized
v_gene: TRBV4-2
d_gene: .
j_gene: TRBJ2-5

CDR3aa: CASSPRQGSAYNSPLHF
CDR3nt: TGTGCCAGCAGTCCTCGACAGGGTTCAGCCTATAATTCACCCCTCCACTTT
abundance: many
v_gene: TRBV28
d_gene: TRBD1
j_gene: TRBJ1-6

CDR3aa: CASSAPQGSQPQHF
CDR3nt: TGTGCCAGCAGTGCCCCACAGGGTTCTCAGCCCCAGCATTTT
abundance: few
v_gene: TRBV28
d_gene: .
j_gene: TRBJ1-5

CDR3aa: CASSLLGQEAFF
CDR3nt: TGTGCCAGCAGTCTATTGGGACAGGAAGCTTTCTTT
abundance: many
v_gene: TRBV2
d_gene: TRBD1
j_gene: TRBJ1-1

CDR3aa: CSARTHYSGWRTEAFF
CDR3nt: TGCAGTGCTAGAACCCATTATTCCGGTTGGAGGACTGAAGCTTTCTTT
abundance: .
v_gene: TRBV20-1
d_gene: .
j_gene: TRBJ1-1

CDR3aa: CASSLGNQETQYF
CDR3nt: TGTGCCAGCAGCCTCGGGAACCAAGAGACCCAGTACTTC
abundance: many
v_gene: TRBV3-1
d_gene: .
j_gene: TRBJ2-5

CDR3aa: CASSPPGQTLSEQYF
CDR3nt: TGCGCCAGCAGCCCCCCAGGGCAGACCCTTTCCGAGCAGTACTTC
abundance: many
v_gene: TRBV5-1
d_gene: .
j_gene: TRBJ2-7